The 22 T cell receptor beta chains given below trace back to one sample, sequenced in a study of cytomegalovirus exposure and HLA in healthy donors. PCR employed 60 Vbeta and 13 Jbeta primers. Sequenced by immunoSEQ multiplex PCR; TCRdb stores in-frame clones only, minus some. The table shows around 100,000 clones, with around three quarters occurring only once. The sequencing input was PBMCs. The receptors here all came from a female donor in good health and CMV-seropositive.

This clone was seen a single time. The chain couples TRBV30 to TRBJ1-2; 12 positions agree with TRBD1. The ends lost 3 bases at V and 8 bases at J; junction bases unmatched: 4. Germline CDR1 GTSNPN, CDR2 SVGIG (reference sequence). This CDR3 region has 13 residues. The CDR3, as DNA: TGTGCCTGGAGACCCGGGACAGGGGGCGGCTACACCTTC. Protein sequence: CAWRPGTGGGYTF.

This clone was recorded a few times. V is TRBV15 and J is TRBJ1-3; D may be TRBD1 (6 bases). Trimming stripped 2 bases from V and 0 bases from J, with 14 bases between. In germline, CDR1 is LNHNV, CDR2 YYDKDF (reference sequence). The CDR3 extends over 17 amino acids. The CDR3 bases are TGTGCCACCAGCAGAACGACAGGCGTTAGCTCTGGAAACACCATATATTTT. Protein product: CATSRTTGVSSGNTIYF.

The J gene is TRBJ1-3, the V gene TRBV7-9, with D perhaps TRBD1 (6 bases). This CDR3 comprises 16 residues. Germline CDR1 SEHNR, CDR2 FQNEAQ (reference sequence). Deletions cut 5 bases from V and 4 bases from J, with 18 bases between. The CDR3 here is CASSPWGGATGNTIYF. CDR3 in DNA: TGTGCCAGCAGCCCCTGGGGGGGGGCAACGGGAAACACCATATATTTT.

V usage is TRBV6-6 and J usage is TRBJ2-7; possibly TRBD2 for D (6 bases). The CDR3 consists of 13 residues. Germline values: CDR1 MNHNY, CDR2 SVGAGI (reference sequence). The germline V and J ends were trimmed by 6 bases and 7 bases, with 16 bases remaining between them. This CDR3 is CASSQGLFREQYF. As DNA, the CDR3 is TGTGCCAGCAGCCAGGGACTCTTTCGAGAGCAGTACTTC.

The chain couples TRBV5-1 to TRBJ2-2; 11 nucleotides line up with TRBD1. Germline CDR1 reads SGHRS; CDR2 reads YFSETQ. V lost 4 bases and J lost 5; bases outside the gene matches: 7. The CDR3 is 16 amino acids. CDR3 sequence reads: CASSQPGTGGTGELFF. CDR3 DNA: TGCGCCAGCAGCCAACCCGGGACAGGGGGGACCGGGGAGCTGTTTTTT.

The chain links TRBV2 to TRBJ1-2; TRBD1 matches at 8 bases. Germline V CDR1 and CDR2: SNHLY, FYNNEI. V lost 5 bases and J lost 5; bases outside the gene matches: 7. CDR3 size: 14 residues. The CDR3 DNA follows: TGTGCCAGCAGTACCCAAGGACAGGGTTATGGCTACACCTTC. Amino acid sequence: CASSTQGQGYGYTF.

This rearrangement joins TRBV19 to TRBJ1-2; tentative D call: TRBD1 (6 bases). The germline V gene has CDR1 LNHDA and CDR2 SQIVND (reference sequence). The CDR3 is 17 amino acids. The ends were cut back, 3 bases at V and 0 bases at J, with 17 bases in the middle. CDR3 coding DNA: TGTGCCAGTAGTATTACCCCCCGGACAGATGCTAACTATGGCTACACCTTC. Residues: CASSITPRTDANYGYTF.

The chain couples TRBV11-2 to TRBJ1-4, with D possibly TRBD1 on 5 matching bases. V was clipped by 5 bases and J by 0 bases, with 10 bases between them. CDR3 length equals 15 residues. CDR1 is SGHAT and CDR2 is FQNNGV in the germline V gene. CDR3 sequence (DNA): TGTGCCAGCAGCATCGGGACTTCAACTAATGAAAAACTGTTTTTT. This gives the protein CASSIGTSTNEKLFF.

This chain joins TRBV2 and TRBJ2-7, with TRBD1 matching over 10 bases. Trimming at V came to 6 bases and at J to 6 bases, leaving 8 bases not matched to a gene. CDR1 and CDR2 (germline): SNHLY, FYNNEI. CDR3 length equals 14 residues. For the CDR3, the DNA is TGTGCCAGCAGCGCCTGGGACAGGGGCGTCGAGCAGTACTTC. Translation: CASSAWDRGVEQYF.

The chain couples TRBV25-1 to TRBJ1-5, with no clear D. The CDR3 has 15 amino acids. Trimming took 9 bases from V and 0 from J, leaving 15 bases between them. Germline CDR1 is MGHDK and CDR2 is SYGVNS. For the CDR3, the DNA is TGTGCCAGTTCCCCGCAGGTTAATAGCAATCAGCCCCAGCATTTT. Translation gives CASSPQVNSNQPQHF.

The chain is built from TRBV19 and TRBJ1-4; D gene unclear. Germline assignment: CDR1 LNHDA and CDR2 SQIVND (reference sequence). V gave up 3 bases and J gave up 0 bases, with 8 bases separating them. The CDR3 contains 15 residues. The CDR3 protein is CASSIVSATNEKLFF. For the CDR3, the DNA is TGTGCCAGTAGTATCGTGAGTGCAACTAATGAAAAACTGTTTTTT.

V and J are TRBV5-1 and TRBJ2-1, with 15 bases that match TRBD2. The germline gives CDR1 SGHRS, CDR2 YFSETQ. The V gene end was trimmed by 3 bases and the J gene end by 1 base; junction bases not matched to a gene: 2. This CDR3 has 17 residues. CDR3 in amino acids: CASSWGLAGGSYNEQFF. DNA of the CDR3: TGCGCCAGCAGCTGGGGACTAGCGGGGGGTTCCTACAATGAGCAGTTCTTC.

V gene TRBV7-6 combines with J gene TRBJ2-7; 8 bases agree with TRBD2. CDR1 and CDR2 from the germline V gene are SGHVS and FNYEAQ. The ends lost 2 bases at V and 3 bases at J; junction bases unmatched: 9. The CDR3 covers 16 residues. The CDR3 DNA reads as TGTGCCAGCAGCTTACAACGGGAGGGCAGAGACTACGAGCAGTACTTC. This gives the protein CASSLQREGRDYEQYF.

This clone was recorded a few times. The chain recombines TRBV11-2 with TRBJ2-3; 13 bases map to TRBD2. Per the germline V gene, CDR1 is SGHAT and CDR2 is FQNNGV. V gave up 6 bases and J gave up 4 bases; unmatched junction bases: 4. The CDR3 consists of 15 residues. DNA for the CDR3: TGTGCCAGCAGTACTAGCGGGGGGGGGTCAGATACGCAGTATTTT. It encodes CASSTSGGGSDTQYF.

This clone was counted only a few times. The junction and the germline gene differ at one end; a read error may be behind it. The chain has TRBV7-9 and TRBJ2-4; no clear D. Per germline, CDR1 SEHNR and CDR2 FQNEAQ (reference sequence). CDR3 length equals 13 residues. CDR3 residues: CSSSLGTKNSQYF. Here the CDR3 DNA reads TGTTCCAGCAGCCTTGGAACCAAAAACAGTCAGTACTTC.

The chain links TRBV14 to TRBJ1-2; D is uncertain. Germline V gene sequence: CDR1 SGHDN, CDR2 FVKESK. The CDR3 totals 15 residues. Deletions cut 5 bases from V and 2 bases from J, with 15 bases between. CDR3 bases: TGTGCCAGCAGCTCCCTGACGGGAGGGAACTATGGCTACACCTTC. Its protein product is CASSSLTGGNYGYTF.

A word on this clone: The junction and the germline gene differ at one end; a read error may be behind it. The CDR3 protein is CSSSLDPQVFYGYTF. CDR3 nucleotide sequence: TGTTCCAGCAGCTTAGACCCGCAGGTTTTCTATGGCTACACCTTC. The chain is built from TRBV7-9 and TRBJ1-2, with D unclear. The CDR3 is made up of 15 amino acids. Germline CDR1 is SEHNR and CDR2 is FQNEAQ (reference sequence).

The chain combines TRBV4-2 with TRBJ1-2; D is perhaps TRBD1 (5 bases). The V and J ends lost 1 base and 5 bases respectively, with 8 bases between them. Germline V gives CDR1 LGHNA, CDR2 YNFKEQ. The CDR3 sequence is 13 residues long. This chain's CDR3 is CASSQGGGYGYTF. CDR3 sequence (DNA): TGTGCCAGCAGCCAAGGGGGCGGTTATGGCTACACCTTC.

The chain combines TRBV5-4 with TRBJ2-3, with TRBD1 identical over 10 bases. This CDR3 has 15 amino acids. The V segment lost 4 bases and the J segment 7 bases; nucleotides outside the gene matches: 9. The germline gives CDR1 SGHNT, CDR2 YYREEE (reference sequence). CDR3 nucleotide sequence: TGTGCCAGCAGCCCCCGGGACAGGGGATCCCATACGCAGTATTTT. Translating it yields CASSPRDRGSHTQYF.

The chain is built from TRBV5-1 and TRBJ1-2, with 10 bases aligning to TRBD1. The CDR3 runs 15 residues. Unmatched junction bases numbered 9, after V lost 4 bases and J lost 6 bases. The germline V gene encodes CDR1 SGHRS and CDR2 YFSETQ. CDR3: CASSPSGTGVDGYTF. The DNA of the CDR3 is TGCGCCAGCAGCCCCTCCGGGACAGGGGTTGATGGCTACACCTTC.

About this clone itself: Relative to the germline gene, one junction end is altered; a read error may explain this. The chain is built from TRBV7-9 and TRBJ2-5; D perhaps matches TRBD2 (6 bases). The CDR3 is 14 amino acids. The V gene's germline CDR1 is SEHNR and CDR2 FQNEAQ (reference sequence). CDR3 bases: TGTTCCAGCAGTTCGGGACTCCCAGGGGAGACCCAGTACTTC. Residues: CSSSSGLPGETQYF.

The J gene is TRBJ2-7, the V gene TRBV6-1, with TRBD1 identical over 8 bases. CDR3 length equals 14 residues. V dropped 8 bases and J dropped 0; count of bases not matched to a gene: 6. From germline, CDR1 is MNHNS and CDR2 SASEGT. The CDR3 loop reads CASPRQGPSYEQYF. The CDR3 DNA sequence: TGTGCCAGCCCCCGACAGGGGCCCTCCTACGAGCAGTACTTC.